This TCR beta chain was sequenced in a study of T cell repertoires in cytomegalovirus infection. Across the study: Recently identified HLA-C-restricted CMV epitopes and well-studied HLA-B-restricted CMV epitopes were used by the study. Broader study findings: Clonotype analysis showed dominance of the ex vivo response by HLA-C-restricted CMV-specific TCR beta clonotypes.

This clonotype was picked up a small number of times. The antigen remains undetermined. Via MiXCR, TCRdb re-called the reads, giving one row per CDR3 protein. The sample has about 830,000 distinct CDR3 sequences, around a third seen once. This material consisted of cultured CD8+ T cells from PBMCs, taken from culture after CMV antigen stimulation. This receptor was obtained from a human donor in good health (CMV status not recorded). Some clones in this sample may be carry-over from other donors' samples.

The CDR3 nucleotides are TGTGCCACCTCAAGGCCCACAGATACGCAGTATTTT. Its translation: CATSRPTDTQYF. This chain joins TRBV7-8 and TRBJ2-3; D unresolved. The germline V gene encodes CDR1 SGHVS and CDR2 FQNEAQ. V lost 10 bases, J lost 2 bases, and 10 bases lay in between. CDR3 length: 12 amino acids.